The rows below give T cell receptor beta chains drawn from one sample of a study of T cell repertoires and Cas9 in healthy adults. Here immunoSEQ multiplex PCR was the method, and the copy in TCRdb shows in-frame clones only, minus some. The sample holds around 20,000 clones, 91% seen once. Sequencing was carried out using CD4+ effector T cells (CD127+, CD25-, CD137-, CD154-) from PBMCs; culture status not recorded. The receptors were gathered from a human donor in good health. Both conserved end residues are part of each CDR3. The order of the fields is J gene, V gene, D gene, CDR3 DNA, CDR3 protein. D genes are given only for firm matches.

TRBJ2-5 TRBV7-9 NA TGTGCCAGCAGCTTAAACGGGAGAGAGACCCAGTACTTC CASSLNGRETQYF
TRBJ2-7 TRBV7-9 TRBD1 TGTGCCAGCAGCCCGGGACAGGGGACCTACGAGCAGTACTTC CASSPGQGTYEQYF
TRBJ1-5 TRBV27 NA TGTGCCAGCTCCATGGAGCTAAATCAGCCCCAGCATTTT CASSMELNQPQHF
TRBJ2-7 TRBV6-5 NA TGTGCCACCATAGGACAGACCTACGAGCAGTACTTC CATIGQTYEQYF
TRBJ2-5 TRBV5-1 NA NA CASSFGQGQETQYF
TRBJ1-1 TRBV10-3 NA TGTGCCATCTGCCGGGACACCTCACGGACTGAAGCTTTCTTT CAICRDTSRTEAFF
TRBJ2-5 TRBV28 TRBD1 TGTGCCAGCAGTTTTAACGTGGGACAGGGTGAGGAGACCCAGTACTTC CASSFNVGQGEETQYF
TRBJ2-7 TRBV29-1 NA TGCAGCGCTATGGATGTACCCCGCTCCTACGAGCAGTACTTC CSAMDVPRSYEQYF
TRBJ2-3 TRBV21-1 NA TGTGCCAGCACTCCAGACAGGGATGATTGGACAGATACGCAGTATTTT CASTPDRDDWTDTQYF
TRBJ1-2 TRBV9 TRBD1 TGTGCCAGCAGCCCGGGGGGCAGGGGGCTTCCGGGTGGCTACACCTTC CASSPGGRGLPGGYTF
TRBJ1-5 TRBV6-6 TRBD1 TGTGCCAGCACCCCGGGACAGAGCAATCAGCCCCAGCATTTT CASTPGQSNQPQHF
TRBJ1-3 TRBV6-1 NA TGTGCCAGCATTGGGCAGGCGGGAAACACCATATATTTT CASIGQAGNTIYF
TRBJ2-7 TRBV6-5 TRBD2 TGTGCCAGTGTAGGATCCGGCGGGAGTTCCTACGAGCAGTACTTC CASVGSGGSSYEQYF
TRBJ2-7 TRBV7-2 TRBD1 TGTGCCAGCAGCCCGCAACCGACAGGGATCTACGAGCAGTACTTC CASSPQPTGIYEQYF